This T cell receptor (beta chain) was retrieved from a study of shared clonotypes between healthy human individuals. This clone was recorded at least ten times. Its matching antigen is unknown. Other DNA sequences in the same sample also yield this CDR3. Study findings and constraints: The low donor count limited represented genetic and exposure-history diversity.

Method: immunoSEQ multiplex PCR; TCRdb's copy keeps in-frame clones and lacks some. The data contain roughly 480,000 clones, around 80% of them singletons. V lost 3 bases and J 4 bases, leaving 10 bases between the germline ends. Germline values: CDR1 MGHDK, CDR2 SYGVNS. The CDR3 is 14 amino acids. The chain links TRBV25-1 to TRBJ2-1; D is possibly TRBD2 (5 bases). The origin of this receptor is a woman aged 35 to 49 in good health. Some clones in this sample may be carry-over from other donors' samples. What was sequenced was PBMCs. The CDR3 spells CASSDSGSYNEQFF. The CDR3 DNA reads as TGTGCCAGCAGTGACAGCGGATCTTACAATGAGCAGTTCTTC.